This T cell receptor beta chain was found in a study of blood T cells in healthy people across ages. The table lists this clonotype with a count of one. Combining a sample-barcoded 5' primer with a J-beta primer mix, a second PCR ran for roughly 7 to 12 cycles. TCRdb independently ran MiXCR on the 5' RACE reads; one entry per CDR3 protein. The sample holds roughly 2 million distinct CDR3 sequences, roughly 50% seen once. The length of the CDR3 is 15 residues. CDR1 SNHLY and CDR2 FYNNEI come from the germline V gene. The sequenced sample was blood. The chain joins TRBV2 to TRBJ2-7; TRBD2 agrees at 13 bases. The DNA end lines up better with TRBJ2-5; the J call may be wrong. This TCR came from a woman in her thirties or forties in good health. The CDR3 sequence is CAGIQLAGGRETQYF. Written as DNA, the CDR3 is TGTGCCGGCATTCAACTAGCGGGGGGGCGAGAGACCCAGTACTTC.